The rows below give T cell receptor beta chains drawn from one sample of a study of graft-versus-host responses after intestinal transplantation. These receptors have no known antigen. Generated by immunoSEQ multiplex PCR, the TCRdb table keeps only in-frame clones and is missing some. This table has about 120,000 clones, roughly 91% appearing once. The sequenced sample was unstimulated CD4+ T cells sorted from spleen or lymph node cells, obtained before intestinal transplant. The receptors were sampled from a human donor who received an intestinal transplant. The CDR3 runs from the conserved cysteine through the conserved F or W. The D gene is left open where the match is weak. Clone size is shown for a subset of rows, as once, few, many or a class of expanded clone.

CASSIHPKETQYF | TGTGCCAGTAGTATTCATCCAAAAGAGACCCAGTACTTC | TRBJ2-5 | - | TRBV19 | -
CASGLGLAGSDTQYF | TGTGCTAGTGGTTTGGGACTAGCGGGATCAGATACGCAGTATTTT | TRBJ2-3 | TRBD2 | TRBV12-5 | -
CASSERLRAEAYEQYF | TGTGCCAGCAGTGAACGTCTGCGAGCGGAGGCCTACGAGCAGTACTTC | TRBJ2-7 | - | TRBV6-1 | -
CASSLLQDHTGELFF | TGCGCCAGCAGCTTGTTACAAGATCACACCGGGGAGCTGTTTTTT | TRBJ2-2 | - | TRBV5-1 | -
CASSRVASNQPQHF | TGTGCCAGCAGCCGTGTTGCTAGCAATCAGCCCCAGCATTTT | TRBJ1-5 | - | TRBV5-6 | -
CAWSQEGNTIYF | TGTGCCTGGAGTCAAGAGGGAAACACCATATATTTT | TRBJ1-3 | - | TRBV30 | -
CASSRFGGSYEQYF | TGTGCCAGCAGTAGATTTGGTGGCTCCTACGAGCAGTACTTC | TRBJ2-7 | - | TRBV2 | -
CASRVGGDSGANVLTF | TGTGCCAGCAGGGTGGGGGGAGACTCTGGGGCCAACGTCCTGACTTTC | TRBJ2-6 | - | TRBV9 | -
CASSGLAGNYNEQFF | TGTGCCAGCAGTGGACTAGCGGGAAACTACAATGAGCAGTTCTTC | TRBJ2-1 | TRBD2 | TRBV2 | once
CASSSRAMGQPQHF | TGTGCCAGTAGTAGCCGGGCAATGGGACAGCCCCAGCATTTT | TRBJ1-5 | - | TRBV19 | -
CASSPGRDNTGELFF | TGTGCCAGCTCACCAGGGCGGGATAACACCGGGGAGCTGTTTTTT | TRBJ2-2 | - | TRBV18 | -
CASSSPLEYSNQPQHF | TGTGCCAGTAGTAGCCCTCTGGAGTATAGCAATCAGCCCCAGCATTTT | TRBJ1-5 | - | TRBV19 | -
CASSPGQETQYF | TGTGCCAGCTCACCAGGGCAAGAGACCCAGTACTTC | TRBJ2-5 | - | TRBV18 | -
CSVGLAQETQYF | TGCAGCGTCGGACTAGCACAAGAGACCCAGTACTTC | TRBJ2-5 | TRBD2 | TRBV29-1 | -
CASSSSTTSGSPGELFF | TGTGCCAGCAGCTCCTCAACTACTAGCGGGAGCCCCGGGGAGCTGTTTTTT | TRBJ2-2 | TRBD2 | TRBV7-9 | -
CASSAGTGFAYEQYF | TGTGCCAGCTCGGCCGGGACAGGGTTTGCCTACGAGCAGTACTTC | TRBJ2-7 | TRBD1 | TRBV18 | -
CASMQLAGGDTQYF | TGCGCCAGCATGCAACTAGCGGGAGGAGATACGCAGTATTTT | TRBJ2-3 | TRBD2 | TRBV10-2 | -
CASSLSGSNQPQHF | TGTGCCAGCAGCTTATCAGGGAGCAATCAGCCCCAGCATTTT | TRBJ1-5 | - | TRBV6-6 | -
CASSLRLVQGTQYF | TGTGCCAGCAGCTTAAGATTGGTCCAAGGGACCCAGTACTTC | TRBJ2-5 | - | TRBV5-6 | -
CASSLNPRGSMNTIYF | TGCGCCAGCAGCTTGAACCCACGCGGCAGTATGAACACCATATATTTT | TRBJ1-3 | - | TRBV5-1 | once
CASSRPGVAKNIQYF | TGTGCCAGCAGTCGACCCGGGGTGGCCAAAAACATTCAGTACTTC | TRBJ2-4 | - | TRBV28 | -
CARQETQYF | TGTGCCAGGCAAGAGACCCAGTACTTC | TRBJ2-5 | - | TRBV6-5 | -
CASSASGQGYGYTF | TGTGCCAGCAGCGCTTCGGGACAGGGATACGGCTACACCTTC | TRBJ1-2 | TRBD1 | TRBV7-2 | once
CSVGIQGIPHEQFF | TGCAGCGTTGGAATCCAAGGTATCCCCCATGAGCAGTTCTTC | TRBJ2-1 | - | TRBV29-1 | -
CASSTGGGHYGYTF | TGTGCCAGCAGCACAGGCGGGGGCCACTATGGCTACACCTTC | TRBJ1-2 | - | TRBV7-2 | -
CASSLLPGLAGETDTQYF | TGTGCCAGCAGCCTGCTCCCGGGACTAGCGGGAGAGACAGATACGCAGTATTTT | TRBJ2-3 | TRBD2 | TRBV7-3 | -
CASSGTSSYEQYF | TGTGCCAGCAGCGGGACGAGCTCCTACGAGCAGTACTTC | TRBJ2-7 | - | TRBV28 | -
CAWSGLAGRETQYF | TGTGCCTGGAGTGGACTAGCGGGAAGAGAGACCCAGTACTTC | TRBJ2-5 | TRBD2 | TRBV30 | -
CAITRDNEQFF | TGTGCCATCACCAGAGACAATGAGCAGTTCTTC | TRBJ2-1 | - | TRBV10-3 | -
CASSLSSYEQYF | TGTGCCAGCAGCCTCAGCTCCTACGAGCAGTACTTC | TRBJ2-7 | - | TRBV6-1 | -
CASSLSRGQETQYF | TGTGCTAGCAGCCTCAGCAGGGGGCAAGAGACCCAGTACTTC | TRBJ2-5 | TRBD1 | TRBV7-7 | -
CAWSVSGKPYEQYF | TGTGCCTGGAGTGTCTCGGGTAAGCCCTACGAGCAGTACTTC | TRBJ2-7 | - | TRBV30 | -
CASSPRGSGETQYF | TGTGCCAGCAGCCCCAGGGGGTCTGGAGAGACCCAGTACTTC | TRBJ2-5 | TRBD1 | TRBV7-3 | -
CASSPGPGNIQYF | TGTGCCAGCAGCCCGGGCCCGGGAAACATTCAGTACTTC | TRBJ2-4 | - | TRBV6-4 | -
CASSPPPGTLSVHEQFF | TGTGCCAGCAGCCCACCGCCCGGGACCCTTTCCGTCCATGAGCAGTTCTTC | TRBJ2-1 | - | TRBV9 | -
CASSPDSQLRQGELFF | TGTGCCAGTAGTCCGGACTCGCAACTAAGGCAGGGGGAGCTGTTTTTT | TRBJ2-2 | - | TRBV19 | -
CASSAVEGLGIQYF | TGTGCCAGCAGCGCCGTCGAGGGTTTGGGCATTCAGTACTTC | TRBJ2-4 | - | TRBV9 | once
CASSQDLHFTGELFF | TGTGCCAGCAGCCAAGATCTACACTTCACCGGGGAGCTGTTTTTT | TRBJ2-2 | - | TRBV4-2 | -
CASSSRDREYNEQFF | TGTGCCAGCAGCTCGCGGGACAGGGAATACAATGAGCAGTTCTTC | TRBJ2-1 | TRBD1 | TRBV5-6 | -
CASSLVQAPGKLFF | TGCGCCAGCAGCTTAGTCCAGGCCCCAGGAAAACTGTTTTTT | TRBJ1-4 | - | TRBV5-1 | -
CASSFQGTNEKLFF | TGCGCCAGCAGCTTCCAGGGGACTAATGAAAAACTGTTTTTT | TRBJ1-4 | - | TRBV5-1 | -
CASSLGQGVRSSGANVLTF | TGCGCCAGCAGCCTGGGACAGGGTGTCCGGAGCTCTGGGGCCAACGTCCTGACTTTC | TRBJ2-6 | TRBD1 | TRBV5-1 | -
CASSLNRGAYEQYF | TGTGCCAGCAGTTTAAATAGAGGGGCCTACGAGCAGTACTTC | TRBJ2-7 | - | TRBV27 | -
CASSLGVRLSEQYF | TGTGCCAGCAGCTTAGGAGTCCGCTTGAGCGAGCAGTACTTC | TRBJ2-7 | - | TRBV7-9 | once
CASGLVRQVSF | TGTGCTAGTGGTTTGGTACGACAAGTTTCCTTC | TRBJ2-7 | - | TRBV12-5 | -
CASSPGRRSYNEQFF | TGTGCCAGCAGCCCGGGACGCCGCTCCTACAATGAGCAGTTCTTC | TRBJ2-1 | - | TRBV7-2 | few
CASSDSGRAPSYEQYF | TGTGCCAGCAGTGATAGCGGGAGGGCGCCCTCCTACGAGCAGTACTTC | TRBJ2-7 | TRBD2 | TRBV6-1 | -
CASSPTRGTSGYNEQFF | TGTGCCAGCAGCCCCACCCGCGGGACTAGCGGATACAATGAGCAGTTCTTC | TRBJ2-1 | TRBD2 | TRBV5-4 | -
CASSLNRGLPETQYF | TGTGCCAGCAGCCTTAACAGGGGACTTCCAGAGACCCAGTACTTC | TRBJ2-5 | - | TRBV27 | -
CASSPGVILQETQYF | TGCGCCAGCAGCCCGGGGGTGATCCTCCAAGAGACCCAGTACTTC | TRBJ2-5 | - | TRBV5-1 | -
CASSLLNPGNTIYF | TGTGCCAGCAGTTTATTGAATCCTGGAAACACCATATATTTT | TRBJ1-3 | - | TRBV28 | -
CAISESDSYEQYF | TGTGCCATCAGTGAGTCGGACAGCTACGAGCAGTACTTC | TRBJ2-7 | - | TRBV10-3 | -
CASSPRTGAYGYTF | TGTGCCAGCAGCCCAAGGACAGGGGCCTATGGCTACACCTTC | TRBJ1-2 | TRBD1 | TRBV11-2 | -
CASSKGQGVRETQYF | TGTGCCAGCAGCAAGGGACAGGGGGTGAGGGAGACCCAGTACTTC | TRBJ2-5 | TRBD1 | TRBV5-8 | -
CASSPGPYEQYF | TGTGCCAGCTCACCAGGTCCCTACGAGCAGTACTTC | TRBJ2-7 | - | TRBV18 | once
CASSQGFTRLAGSNEQFF | TGTGCCAGCAGCCAAGGGTTTACGAGACTAGCGGGAAGCAATGAGCAGTTCTTC | TRBJ2-1 | TRBD2 | TRBV13 | once
CASSLNLRTGGEQYF | TGTGCCAGCAGTCTAAATCTAAGGACAGGGGGCGAGCAGTACTTC | TRBJ2-7 | TRBD1 | TRBV5-8 | -
CASSVEGQRNTIYF | TGTGCCAGCAGCGTAGAAGGGCAGAGAAACACCATATATTTT | TRBJ1-3 | - | TRBV9 | -
CTSSQGFQDRPYNEQFF | TGCACCAGCAGCCAAGGCTTCCAAGATCGACCCTACAATGAGCAGTTCTTC | TRBJ2-1 | - | TRBV1 | -